This T cell receptor beta chain comes out of a study of Graves' ophthalmopathy and Graves' hyperthyroidism. This clonotype has ten or more counts. Germline-derived CDR1 and CDR2 are SGHVS and FNYEAQ. V lost 2 bases and J lost 3, with 10 bases in between. The CDR3 has 15 residues. Amplification of the TCR beta CDR3 regions used RNA transcripts (as template). In the first round, RT-PCR was carried out with HTBI primers, and a multiplex PCR formed the second round. Using its own MiXCR run on the multiplex PCR reads, TCRdb lists one record per CDR3 protein. The sample lists around 1,000,000 distinct CDR3 sequences, 35% to 40% occurring once.

The sample taken for sequencing was peripheral blood or thyroid tissue (not recorded which). This chain connects TRBV7-6 to TRBJ2-2, with D uncertain. The receptor comes from an adult man with Graves' hyperthyroidism. The CDR3 DNA is TGTGCCAGCAGCTTAAGAACCGACTACACCGGGGAGCTGTTTTTT. It yields the protein CASSLRTDYTGELFF. Supplemented by reference TRBV7-6 and TRBJ2-2, the full variable domain reads GAGVSQSPRYKVTKRGQDVALRCDPISGHVSLYWYRQALGQGPEFLTYFNYEAQQDKSGLPNDRFSAERPEGSISTLTIQRTEQRDSAMYRCASSLRTDYTGELFFGEGSRLTVL.